The 28 T cell receptor beta chains given below trace back to one sample, sequenced in a study of control samples from healthy donors and cancer patients. Sequencing was performed with immunoSEQ multiplex PCR; in TCRdb, only in-frame clones are kept and a portion is missing. The sample holds approximately 97,000 clones; around four fifths are singletons and the top ten take approximately 20%. Sequenced sample: blood. The receptor set was obtained from a man in his thirties or forties in good health.

The chain carries TRBV6-5 and TRBJ1-4; D is perhaps TRBD1 (5 bases). Trimming shortened V by 4 bases and J by 7 bases, and 13 bases separated the two germline ends. Germline loops: CDR1 MNHEY, CDR2 SVGAGI. The CDR3 contains 14 residues. Here the CDR3 DNA reads TGTGCCAGCAGTTTGGGACCCGGGGGTGAAAAACTGTTTTTT. It codes for CASSLGPGGEKLFF.

The rearrangement links TRBV4-2 to TRBJ1-2; 7 nucleotides line up with TRBD1. The CDR3 is 18 amino acids. Trimming cost V 0 bases and J 0 bases; bases outside gene matches: 10. Germline V gene data show CDR1 as LGHNA and CDR2 as YNFKEQ. This chain's CDR3 is CASSQESISGQSNYGYTF. The CDR3 DNA reads as TGTGCCAGCAGCCAAGAAAGTATTTCGGGACAGTCTAACTATGGCTACACCTTC.

The V call is TRBV18, the J call TRBJ2-1; TRBD1 agrees at 8 bases. The junction had 9 bases not matched to a gene; V was cut back by 2 bases and J by 3 bases. Germline lookup yields CDR1 KGHSH and CDR2 LQKENI. This CDR3 contains 17 residues. As DNA, the CDR3 is TGTGCCAGCTCACCAGATTTGGACAGGGTGAGCTACAATGAGCAGTTCTTC. This encodes CASSPDLDRVSYNEQFF.

The gene calls are TRBV20-1 and TRBJ1-1; maybe TRBD1 (5 bases). V was cut by 3 bases and J by 7 bases, with 9 bases left in between. This CDR3 is 11 amino acids long. Per germline, CDR1 DFQATT and CDR2 SNEGSKA (reference sequence). DNA of the CDR3: TGCAGTGCTAGTGCAGGACATGAAGCTTTCTTT. This codes for CSASAGHEAFF.

J is TRBJ2-3 and V is TRBV24-1; D is possibly TRBD1 (6 bases). Germline V CDR1 and CDR2: KGHDR, SFDVKD. The CDR3 length is 18 residues. V lost 2 bases and J 0 bases, leaving 17 bases between the germline ends. The CDR3 protein is CATSDYIGQSLSTDTQYF. CDR3 coding DNA: TGTGCCACCAGTGATTACATTGGACAGTCGCTTAGCACAGATACGCAGTATTTT.

The CDR3 DNA is TGTGCCAGCTCACCACCAGGGCGGTACGAGCAGTACTTC. This encodes CASSPPGRYEQYF. The gene calls are TRBV18 and TRBJ2-7; D unresolved. This CDR3 region has 13 residues. CDR1 is KGHSH, CDR2 LQKENI, per germline. The V and J ends lost 0 bases and 4 bases respectively, with 7 bases between them.

The chain employs TRBV19 and TRBJ1-2; the D gene is possibly TRBD1 (5 bases). V lost 4 bases and J lost 4, with 22 bases in between. Germline V lookup: CDR1 LNHDA, CDR2 SQIVND (reference sequence). CDR3 size: 17 residues. CDR3 DNA: TGTGCCAGTAGTAAAACTTACAGGACCCGATTGTCCTATGGCTACACCTTC. Amino acid sequence: CASSKTYRTRLSYGYTF.

The chain uses TRBV3-1 (or the pseudogene TRBV3-2) and TRBJ1-2; D is possibly TRBD1 (6 bases). The CDR3 spans 15 residues. V dropped 1 base and J dropped 4 bases, with 13 bases sitting between them. Germline-derived CDR1 and CDR2 are LGHDT and YNNKEL (reference sequence). The DNA of the CDR3 is TGTGCCAGCAGCCAAGGACAGGCGACACTCTATGGCTACACCTTC. It encodes CASSQGQATLYGYTF.

The chain employs TRBV3-1 (or the pseudogene TRBV3-2) and TRBJ2-2; D ambiguous. In germline, CDR1 is LGHDT, CDR2 YNNKEL (reference sequence). The CDR3 length is 16 residues. V was clipped by 1 base and J by 6 bases, with 15 bases between them. CDR3 sequence: CASSQGGFGRPGELFF. The CDR3 nucleotides are TGTGCCAGCAGCCAAGGGGGATTTGGACGCCCCGGGGAGCTGTTTTTT.

V and J are TRBV14 and TRBJ2-2; D gene unclear. This CDR3 has 17 amino acids. V was shortened by 0 bases and J by 2 bases, with 13 bases between the two germline ends. CDR1 is SGHDN and CDR2 is FVKESK in the germline V gene. CDR3 nucleotides: TGTGCCAGCAGCCAAGAAGGAATGATTCATAACACCGGGGAGCTGTTTTTT. Residues: CASSQEGMIHNTGELFF.

The chain combines TRBV28 with TRBJ1-5; D is ambiguous. CDR3 length: 15 amino acids. V was shortened by 3 bases and J by 2 bases, with 11 bases between the two germline ends. Germline V lookup: CDR1 MDHEN, CDR2 SYDVKM. CDR3 DNA sequence: TGTGCCAGCAGTTTCGGCGGGTTTGGCAATCAGCCCCAGCATTTT. Residues: CASSFGGFGNQPQHF.

This chain uses TRBV3-1 (or the pseudogene TRBV3-2) with TRBJ1-2, with D possibly being TRBD1 (5 bases). The CDR3 sequence is 15 residues long. Germline V gene data show CDR1 as LGHDT and CDR2 as YNNKEL (reference sequence). V dropped 0 bases and J dropped 7 bases, with 15 bases sitting between them. CDR3 amino acids: CASSQDLGIGAGYTF. The CDR3 DNA sequence: TGTGCCAGCAGCCAAGATCTAGGTATTGGGGCTGGCTACACCTTC.

This chain joins TRBV19 and TRBJ2-3; the match to TRBD1 covers 8 bases. Trimming at V came to 10 bases and at J to 0 bases, leaving 18 bases not matched to a gene. The CDR3 sequence is 18 residues long. CDR1 is LNHDA, CDR2 SQIVND, per germline (reference sequence). The CDR3 protein is CAIPPLGQGPPSTDTQYF. The CDR3 DNA sequence: TGTGCCATACCTCCTTTAGGACAGGGCCCTCCTAGCACAGATACGCAGTATTTT.

The gene calls are TRBV6-5 and TRBJ2-1; TRBD2 might be the D (6 bases). Looked up from germline, CDR1 is MNHEY and CDR2 is SVGAGI. The V end lost 5 bases, the J end lost 2 bases, and 10 bases lay between the germline ends. The CDR3 runs 14 residues. Here the CDR3 DNA reads TGTGCCAGCAGTAACCGGGGGACCTACAATGAGCAGTTCTTC. Translated: CASSNRGTYNEQFF.

V and J are TRBV27 and TRBJ1-2; perhaps TRBD1 as D (6 bases). The V end was cut by 4 bases, the J end by 8 bases, with 14 bases between. Germline V CDR1 and CDR2: MNHEY, SMNVEV (reference sequence). This CDR3 contains 13 residues. In nucleotides, the CDR3 is TGTGCCAGCAGTTACAGGGCGGTTGGAGGCTACACCTTC. This codes for CASSYRAVGGYTF.

The rearrangement links TRBV7-9 to TRBJ2-2, with a weak D call TRBD2 (5 bases). Germline V CDR1 and CDR2: SEHNR, FQNEAQ (reference sequence). This CDR3 is 16 amino acids long. With 4 bases removed from V and 2 bases from J, the gap between germline ends came to 14 bases. The CDR3, as DNA: TGTGCCAGCAGCTCGCCTTGGGGAGTAAACACCGGGGAGCTGTTTTTT. Protein: CASSSPWGVNTGELFF. Full variable domain (outside the CDR3, taken from reference TRBV7-9 and TRBJ2-2): DTGVSQNPRHKITKRGQNVTFRCDPISEHNRLYWYRQTLGQGPEFLTYFQNEAQLEKSRLLSDRFSAERPKGSFSTLEIQRTEQGDSAMYLCASSSPWGVNTGELFFGEGSRLTVL.

The chain links TRBV10-2 to TRBJ2-7; 9 bases are shared with TRBD1. CDR3 length: 14 amino acids. Unmatched junction bases numbered 5, after V lost 3 bases and J lost 5 bases. The V gene's germline CDR1 is WSHSY and CDR2 SAAADI. The CDR3 region has the DNA TGCGCCAGCAGTGATGGGACAGGGTTCGACGAGCAGTACTTC. It translates to CASSDGTGFDEQYF.

The chain joins TRBV7-9 to TRBJ2-4, with D uncertain. The CDR3 spans 15 residues. Trimming removed 5 bases from V and 1 base from J, with 12 bases in between. The germline V gene encodes CDR1 SEHNR and CDR2 FQNEAQ (reference sequence). This chain's CDR3 is CASSPRSLAKNIQYF. In nucleotides, the CDR3 is TGTGCCAGCAGCCCGAGGTCTCTGGCCAAAAACATTCAGTACTTC. Together with reference TRBV7-9 and TRBJ2-4, the CDR3 gives the full variable domain: DTGVSQNPRHKITKRGQNVTFRCDPISEHNRLYWYRQTLGQGPEFLTYFQNEAQLEKSRLLSDRFSAERPKGSFSTLEIQRTEQGDSAMYLCASSPRSLAKNIQYFGAGTRLSVL.

This clone was counted between two and nine times. The chain recombines TRBV14 with TRBJ1-1; D unclear. From germline, CDR1 is SGHDN and CDR2 FVKESK. CDR3 length: 13 residues. V was clipped by 5 bases and J by 2 bases, with 9 bases between them. The CDR3 DNA reads TGTGCCAGCAGCTACGAGGAAAACACTGAAGCTTTCTTT. Amino acids: CASSYEENTEAFF.

The chain links TRBV5-1 to TRBJ2-1, with 13 nucleotides matching TRBD2. With V trimmed by 4 bases and J by 9 bases, 13 bases remained unmatched. CDR1 SGHRS and CDR2 YFSETQ come from the germline V gene. The CDR3 consists of 17 residues. In DNA, the CDR3 is TGCGCCAGCAGCCCGCGACTAGCGGGGGGTCGATCGCGTGAGCAGTTCTTC. Translated, it gives CASSPRLAGGRSREQFF.

This chain connects TRBV2 to TRBJ1-1; the match to TRBD1 covers 9 bases. Germline trimming cut 5 bases from V and 11 bases from J; bases unmatched to any gene: 6. Germline V lookup: CDR1 SNHLY, CDR2 FYNNEI. The CDR3 is made up of 12 amino acids. CDR3 region: CASSTGGEKAFF. The CDR3 DNA is TGTGCCAGCAGTACAGGGGGCGAAAAGGCTTTCTTT.

The rearrangement uses TRBV18 and TRBJ1-2; D is perhaps TRBD1 (6 bases). Germline V gene sequence: CDR1 KGHSH, CDR2 LQKENI. V gave up 2 bases and J gave up 7 bases, with 11 bases separating them. The CDR3 length is 13 residues. CDR3 in amino acids: CASSPAGGSGYTF. In DNA, the CDR3 is TGTGCCAGCTCACCAGCGGGGGGCTCTGGCTACACCTTC.

The table lists this clone with a few counts. The V gene is TRBV11-2, the J gene TRBJ2-7; D remains unclear. Germline CDR1 reads SGHAT; CDR2 reads FQNNGV. Trimming left V 3 bases short and J 6 bases short, with 15 bases between. This CDR3 is 14 amino acids long. DNA of the CDR3: TGTGCCAGCAGCTTCTCGACATTGAACGCCGAGCAGTACTTC. Translated, it gives CASSFSTLNAEQYF.

The V and J genes are TRBV4-1 and TRBJ2-7; 8 bases align to TRBD1. J gave up 4 bases and V 0 bases, and 8 bases lay outside the gene matches. The germline gives CDR1 MGHRA, CDR2 YSYEKL. This CDR3 is built from 16 residues. This CDR3 is CASSQELQGAIYEQYF. The DNA of the CDR3 is TGCGCCAGCAGCCAAGAATTGCAGGGGGCGATTTACGAGCAGTACTTC.

This sequence joins TRBV5-1 and TRBJ2-3, with D uncertain. This CDR3 region has 14 residues. Germline lookup yields CDR1 SGHRS and CDR2 YFSETQ. Trimming took 0 bases from V and 6 from J, leaving 11 bases between them. CDR3 region: CASSLDPLRDTQYF. The CDR3 nucleotides read TGCGCCAGCAGCTTGGACCCCCTAAGGGATACGCAGTATTTT.

The J gene is TRBJ1-4, the V gene TRBV5-4; 12 nucleotides agree with TRBD1. Germline values: CDR1 SGHNT, CDR2 YYREEE (reference sequence). There are 16 residues in the CDR3. V shed 0 bases, J shed 7 bases, and the junction held 4 bases outside the gene matches. Written as DNA, the CDR3 is TGTGCCAGCAGCTTGGAAGGGACAGGGGGCTTTGAAAAACTGTTTTTT. Residues: CASSLEGTGGFEKLFF.

J is TRBJ1-2 and V is TRBV3-1 (or the pseudogene TRBV3-2), with D unresolved. The germline CDR1 and CDR2 sequences are LGHDT and YNNKEL (reference sequence). Trimming removed 0 bases at V and 7 bases at J, with 15 bases between. The CDR3 sequence is 15 residues long. The CDR3 here is CASSQDSGERVGYTF. The CDR3 DNA reads as TGTGCCAGCAGCCAAGATAGCGGGGAGCGGGTTGGCTACACCTTC.

The rearrangement links TRBV9 to TRBJ2-6, with D perhaps assigned TRBD1 or TRBD2 (5 bases each). Trimming shortened V by 3 bases and J by 2 bases, and 6 bases separated the two germline ends. This CDR3 comprises 14 residues. Germline lookup yields CDR1 SGDLS and CDR2 YYNGEE. CDR3 coding DNA: TGTGCCAGCAGCGGGGACCCTGGGGCCAACGTCCTGACTTTC. Amino acids: CASSGDPGANVLTF.